Listed below are T cell receptor beta chains from one sample, sequenced in a study of neurological immune-mediated disorders. TCRdb fed the 5' RACE reads into MiXCR, producing one record per CDR3 protein. The table shows roughly 100,000 distinct CDR3 sequences, with around 3.4% occurring only once. The sequencing sample was made of PBMCs. The receptors shown here come from a woman between 18 and 30 years old with multiple sclerosis. The CDR3 runs from the conserved cysteine through the conserved F or W. The order of the fields is clone size, D gene, J gene, V gene, CDR3 protein, CDR3 DNA. D genes are given only for firm matches. The size field reads once, few, many, or a class for an expanded clone.

size: many
D: NA
J: TRBJ2-7
V: TRBV6-2/TRBV6-3
CDR3: CASSYGRGSSSYEQYF
DNA: TGTGCCAGCAGTTACGGCCGGGGCTCTAGCTCCTACGAGCAGTACTTC

size: many
D: TRBD2
J: TRBJ2-1
V: TRBV20-1
CDR3: CSARELAMRNEQFF
DNA: TGCAGTGCTAGAGAACTAGCGATGAGGAATGAGCAGTTCTTC

size: few
D: TRBD2
J: TRBJ2-7
V: TRBV20-1
CDR3: CSTELTSGRSSYEQYF
DNA: TGCAGTACCGAATTAACTAGCGGGAGGAGCTCCTACGAGCAGTACTTC

size: many
D: NA
J: TRBJ2-2
V: TRBV4-3
CDR3: CASSYKGGGNTGELFF
DNA: TGCGCCAGCAGCTACAAGGGAGGGGGGAACACCGGGGAGCTGTTTTTT

size: many
D: TRBD1
J: TRBJ2-5
V: TRBV6-5
CDR3: CASSMGQLKGTQYF
DNA: TGTGCCAGCAGTATGGGACAGCTCAAGGGGACCCAGTACTTC

size: many
D: TRBD1
J: TRBJ2-7
V: TRBV5-1
CDR3: CASSPWTGGEQYF
DNA: TGCGCCAGCAGCCCCTGGACAGGGGGCGAGCAGTACTTC

size: many
D: NA
J: TRBJ2-7
V: TRBV7-8
CDR3: CASSLGTPLGEQYF
DNA: TGTGCCAGCAGCTTAGGGACACCCTTGGGCGAGCAGTACTTC

size: many
D: TRBD2
J: TRBJ2-1
V: TRBV9
CDR3: CASSVGTSGAYNEQFF
DNA: TGTGCCAGCAGCGTTGGGACTAGCGGGGCATACAATGAGCAGTTCTTC

size: many
D: NA
J: TRBJ2-3
V: TRBV20-1
CDR3: CSATRDSTDTQYF
DNA: TGCAGTGCCACGAGGGATAGCACAGATACGCAGTATTTT

size: many
D: NA
J: TRBJ2-3
V: TRBV9
CDR3: CASSVGAATATDTQYF
DNA: TGTGCCAGCAGCGTAGGAGCAGCGACCGCCACAGATACGCAGTATTTT

size: few
D: NA
J: TRBJ2-7
V: TRBV14
CDR3: CASSQDPSRSYEQYF
DNA: TGTGCCAGCAGCCAAGACCCCAGTCGCTCCTACGAGCAGTACTTC

size: many
D: NA
J: TRBJ2-2
V: TRBV11-2
CDR3: CASSSRDRVGLNTGELFF
DNA: TGTGCCAGCAGCAGCCGTGACAGGGTGGGACTGAACACCGGGGAGCTGTTTTTT

size: few
D: NA
J: TRBJ2-7
V: TRBV6-5
CDR3: CASSSGRRHEQYF
DNA: TGTGCCAGCTCAAGTGGGAGAAGGCACGAGCAGTACTTC

size: many
D: NA
J: TRBJ2-1
V: TRBV12-3/TRBV12-4
CDR3: CASSSSGRANEQFF
DNA: TGTGCCAGCAGTTCAAGCGGCAGGGCAAATGAGCAGTTCTTC

size: many
D: NA
J: TRBJ1-3
V: TRBV14
CDR3: CASSTGQAGNTIYF
DNA: TGTGCCAGCAGCACCGGACAAGCTGGAAACACCATATATTTT

size: many
D: NA
J: TRBJ1-4
V: TRBV30
CDR3: CAWAGPPYSHTTNEKLFF
DNA: TGTGCCTGGGCAGGGCCGCCCTACAGTCATACAACTAATGAAAAACTGTTTTTT

size: many
D: TRBD2
J: TRBJ2-7
V: TRBV7-6
CDR3: CASSPNSGVLSYEQYF
DNA: TGTGCCAGCAGCCCCAATAGCGGGGTACTCTCCTACGAGCAGTACTTC

size: few
D: NA
J: TRBJ2-7
V: TRBV5-1
CDR3: CASSLVGRWYEQYF
DNA: TGCGCCAGCAGCTTGGTAGGACGTTGGTACGAGCAGTACTTC

size: many
D: TRBD2
J: TRBJ2-7
V: TRBV6-5
CDR3: CASSPLAGEPYEQYF
DNA: TGTGCCAGCAGTCCCCTAGCGGGGGAGCCCTACGAGCAGTACTTC

size: many
D: TRBD1
J: TRBJ2-7
V: TRBV6-5
CDR3: CASSYSRQGVGEQYF
DNA: TGTGCCAGCAGTTACTCAAGACAGGGGGTCGGCGAGCAGTACTTC

size: many
D: NA
J: TRBJ1-1
V: TRBV12-3/TRBV12-4
CDR3: CASTLQRERTEAFF
DNA: TGTGCCAGCACCCTCCAGAGGGAAAGAACTGAAGCTTTCTTT

size: many
D: TRBD2
J: TRBJ2-1
V: TRBV9
CDR3: CASTPAGGTYNEQFF
DNA: TGTGCCAGCACTCCAGCGGGAGGGACCTACAATGAGCAGTTCTTC